This T cell receptor beta chain was recovered during a study of T cell repertoires in cytomegalovirus infection. Across the study: Alongside well-studied HLA-B-restricted CMV epitopes, recently identified HLA-C-restricted CMV epitopes were also used. CMV infection plus the matching HLA type was flagged by public TCR beta signatures.

General study findings and limits: The ex vivo response was dominated by HLA-C-restricted CMV-specific TCR beta clonotypes. Cumulative frequency (of public TCR beta family members) identified carriers of CMV plus the relevant HLA.

The J segment lost 5 bases and the V segment lost 8 bases, leaving 12 bases of the junction unmatched. The CDR3 is 14 residues long. This clonotype was counted only a few times. The antigen remains unidentified. One entry per CDR3 protein results from TCRdb running MiXCR on the reads. The table records 900,000 to 950,000 distinct CDR3 sequences, around 30% of them present only once. Sequencing used cultured CD8+ T cells from PBMCs, obtained from culture after CMV antigen stimulation. The chain links TRBV12-3 or TRBV12-4 to TRBJ2-7; 7 nucleotides match TRBD1. This clonotype originated in a human donor in good health (CMV status not recorded). Some clones in this sample may be carry-over from other donors' samples. The CDR3 reads CASGPDRLSDEQYF. DNA for the CDR3: TGTGCCAGCGGGCCGGACAGGTTGTCGGACGAGCAGTACTTC.